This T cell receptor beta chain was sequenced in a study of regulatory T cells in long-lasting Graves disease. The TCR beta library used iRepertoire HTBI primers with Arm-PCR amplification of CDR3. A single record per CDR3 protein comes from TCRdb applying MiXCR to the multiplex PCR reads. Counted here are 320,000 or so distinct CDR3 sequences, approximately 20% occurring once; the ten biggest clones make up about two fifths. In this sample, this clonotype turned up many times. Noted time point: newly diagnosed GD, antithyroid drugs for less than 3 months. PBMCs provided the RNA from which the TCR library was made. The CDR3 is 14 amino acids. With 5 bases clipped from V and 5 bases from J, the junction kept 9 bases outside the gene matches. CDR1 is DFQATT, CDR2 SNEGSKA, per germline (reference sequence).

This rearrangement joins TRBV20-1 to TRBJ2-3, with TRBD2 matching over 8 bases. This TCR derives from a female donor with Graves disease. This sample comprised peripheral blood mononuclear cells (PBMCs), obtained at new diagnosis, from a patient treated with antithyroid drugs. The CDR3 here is CSARPGGRRDTQYF. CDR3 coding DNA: TGCAGTGCTCGCCCGGGGGGGCGCCGAGATACGCAGTATTTT.